What follows is one T cell receptor beta chain and its context. Its specificity is not known. The data were taken from a study of T cell responses to AZD1222 COVID-19 vaccine. Study-level results: Distributed over spike, vaccine-associated CD4 TCRs predominated at 160-218 and 743-854. Clonal diversity was possibly underestimated, and white British individuals and females predominated among donors. Repertoire samples came only from after the peak T cell response.

The CDR3 totals 15 residues. The V gene end was trimmed by 0 bases and the J gene end by 9 bases; junction bases not matched to a gene: 7. Germline values: CDR1 MNHEY, CDR2 SVGAGI. Profiling relied on immunoSEQ multiplex PCR, and the TCRdb table lists in-frame clones only, not all of them. Seen here are 70,000 to 95,000 clones, 80% to 90% observed once, and the top ten hold more than 2%. The source was peripheral blood, collected 28 days after the second AZD1222 dose. This sequence originates from an adult who received the AZD1222 COVID-19 vaccine. The chain links TRBV6-5 to TRBJ2-1; 8 bases are shared with TRBD2. The CDR3 spells CASSYSTGGAGEQFF. In nucleotides, the CDR3 is TGTGCCAGCAGTTACTCGACCGGGGGGGCCGGTGAGCAGTTCTTC.